This TCR beta chain stems from a study of CD8+CD57+ T cells in acquired aplastic anemia. According to the study, genomic DNA was the template for TCR beta VDJ and CDR3 profiling. TCRdb fed the reads into MiXCR, producing one record per CDR3 protein. This sample has fewer than 250,000 distinct CDR3 sequences, with around 43% found just once. Study-level points and caveats: Over 25 shared CD8+ CDR3s appeared highly expressed within patients' immunodominant clones.

Concerning this clonotype: Its target is unknown.

By flow cytometry, patients selected for sequencing had shown an expansion of CD8+CD57+ cells. Severe acquired aplastic anemia was diagnosed in all patients. Patients were untreated when blood was sampled. The length of the CDR3 is 13 residues. Looked up from germline, CDR1 is MNHNS and CDR2 is SASEGT. Trimming shortened V by 6 bases and J by 5 bases, and 13 bases separated the two germline ends. Source material: sorted CD4+, CD8+, or CD8+CD57+ T cells (not recorded which) from PBMCs. This clonotype was obtained from a human donor with aplastic anemia. V and J are TRBV6-1 and TRBJ2-5; possibly TRBD1 for D (5 bases). The CDR3 sequence is CASRGQGAETQYF. Written as DNA, the CDR3 is TGTGCCAGCAGGGGGCAAGGCGCGGAGACCCAGTACTTC.